The 23 T cell receptor beta chains given below trace back to one sample, sequenced in a study of blood T cell repertoires in COVID-19. Measured with immunoSEQ multiplex PCR; TCRdb has only the in-frame clones, and not every one. The repertoire holds approximately 450,000 clones, with 87% as singletons. Material for sequencing was PBMCs or T cells enriched from blood (not recorded which). The receptors shown here come from a woman aged 18 to 35 with acute COVID-19.

The chain uses TRBV2 and TRBJ1-2; 8 positions match TRBD1. Germline loops: CDR1 SNHLY, CDR2 FYNNEI. The CDR3 sequence is 15 residues long. Trimming removed 6 bases from V and 1 base from J; junction bases left unmatched: 7. The CDR3 here is CASRTPDRVNYGYTF. CDR3 bases: TGTGCCAGCAGAACACCGGACAGGGTTAACTATGGCTACACCTTC. Looking up the rest from reference TRBV2 and TRBJ1-2 gives the full variable domain: EPEVTQTPSHQVTQMGQEVILRCVPISNHLYFYWYRQILGQKVEFLVSFYNNEISEKSEIFDDQFSVERPDGSNFTLKIRSTKLEDSAMYFCASRTPDRVNYGYTFGSGTRLTVV.

The chain links TRBV28 to TRBJ2-6, with a tentative D call TRBD2 (5 bases). Per germline, CDR1 MDHEN and CDR2 SYDVKM. Trimming stripped 2 bases from V and 0 bases from J, with 5 bases between. This CDR3 comprises 15 residues. CDR3 loop: CASSLGGSGANVLTF. The DNA for the CDR3 is TGTGCCAGCAGTTTAGGAGGCTCTGGGGCCAACGTCCTGACTTTC. Drawing the rest from reference TRBV28 and TRBJ2-6, the complete variable domain is DVKVTQSSRYLVKRTGEKVFLECVQDMDHENMFWYRQDPGLGLRLIYFSYDVKMKEKGDIPEGYSVSREKKERFSLILESASTNQTSMYLCASSLGGSGANVLTFGAGSRLTVL.

V and J are TRBV5-1 and TRBJ1-2; 9 bases line up with TRBD1. Trimming took 0 bases from V and 5 from J; bases not matched to a gene: 11. The CDR3 loop spans 17 amino acids. Germline-derived CDR1 and CDR2 are SGHRS and YFSETQ. The CDR3 DNA reads TGCGCCAGCAGCTTGGGGACATTTGGGACAGGGCATTATGGCTACACCTTC. It encodes CASSLGTFGTGHYGYTF.

This clone is a singleton in its sample. The rearrangement uses TRBV5-4 and TRBJ2-7, with 7 bases lining up with TRBD1. In germline, CDR1 is SGHNT, CDR2 YYREEE (reference sequence). V lost 4 bases to trimming and J lost 3 bases; unmatched junction nucleotides: 4. There are 13 residues in the CDR3. The CDR3 sequence: CASSRGTDYEQYF. CDR3 sequence (DNA): TGTGCCAGCAGCCGTGGGACAGACTACGAGCAGTACTTC.

The V call is TRBV11-2, the J call TRBJ2-7; weak D call: TRBD2 (6 bases). The V gene's germline CDR1 is SGHAT and CDR2 FQNNGV. This CDR3 is built from 15 residues. Trimming left V 1 base short and J 2 bases short, with 12 bases between. The CDR3 protein is CASSLVTGLPYEQYF. In DNA form, the CDR3 reads TGTGCCAGCAGCTTAGTCACGGGACTCCCCTACGAGCAGTACTTC.

The chain couples TRBV7-8 to TRBJ2-7, with 12 bases that match TRBD1. Losses at the gene ends were 1 base for V and 3 bases for J; bases not matched to a gene: 7. The CDR3 loop spans 17 amino acids. The germline CDR1 and CDR2 sequences are SGHVS and FQNEAQ. Here the CDR3 reads CASSLGSRDRGLYEQYF. In nucleotides, the CDR3 is TGTGCCAGCAGCTTAGGGAGCCGGGACAGGGGGCTCTACGAGCAGTACTTC.

The V and J genes are TRBV27 and TRBJ1-1; possibly TRBD1 for D (6 bases). The CDR3 has 11 residues. V lost 10 bases and J lost 5, with 11 bases in between. Germline CDR1 and CDR2: MNHEY and SMNVEV (reference sequence). The CDR3 sequence is CATIRGTEAFF. In nucleotides, the CDR3 is TGTGCCACCATAAGGGGGACTGAAGCTTTCTTT.

The genes are TRBV12-3 or TRBV12-4 and TRBJ2-2, with D uncertain. V dropped 6 bases and J dropped 5 bases, with 7 bases sitting between them. There are 12 residues in the CDR3. DNA for the CDR3: TGTGCCAGCAGAACTTATACCGGGGAGCTGTTTTTT. Encoded protein: CASRTYTGELFF.

The rearrangement links TRBV29-1 to TRBJ1-4, with D possibly TRBD1 on 5 matching bases. The CDR3 loop spans 11 amino acids. The V and J ends lost 7 bases and 8 bases respectively, with 11 bases between them. CDR1 and CDR2 from the germline V gene are SQVTM and ANQGSEA. Here the CDR3 reads CSGGEEEKLFF. The CDR3, as DNA: TGCAGCGGGGGGGAGGAAGAAAAACTGTTTTTT.

This chain connects TRBV9 to TRBJ2-3, with D uncertain. This CDR3 is 15 amino acids long. Germline assignment: CDR1 SGDLS and CDR2 YYNGEE. Trimming pared 0 bases from V and 8 bases from J, leaving 16 bases between. The CDR3 nucleotides are TGTGCCAGCAGCGTAGCATTTTGGCAACCTAGTACGCAGTATTTT. This translates into CASSVAFWQPSTQYF.

The J gene is TRBJ2-7, the V gene TRBV18; the D gene is possibly TRBD1 (5 bases). The CDR3 runs 15 residues. Germline CDR1 KGHSH, CDR2 LQKENI. Trimming pared 1 base from V and 3 bases from J, leaving 13 bases between. The CDR3 protein is CASSPHSTEDYEQYF. CDR3 in DNA: TGTGCCAGCTCACCACATTCGACAGAAGACTACGAGCAGTACTTC.

The genes are TRBV28 and TRBJ2-4; the D gene is possibly TRBD1 (6 bases). In germline, CDR1 is MDHEN, CDR2 SYDVKM. V gave up 5 bases and J gave up 9 bases, with 11 bases separating them. This CDR3 comprises 12 residues. CDR3 sequence: CASSPTGSIQYF. The CDR3 nucleotides read TGTGCCAGCAGTCCAACAGGGAGCATTCAGTACTTC.

Only one count was recorded for this clone. J is TRBJ1-3 and V is TRBV7-8; a possible D gene is TRBD1 (5 bases). This CDR3 comprises 15 residues. Looked up from germline, CDR1 is SGHVS and CDR2 is FQNEAQ. V lost 5 bases and J lost 1, with 12 bases in between. The CDR3 sequence: CASSLSGGSGNTIYF. In DNA, the CDR3 is TGTGCCAGCAGCCTATCCGGGGGATCTGGAAACACCATATATTTT.

The gene calls are TRBV7-3 and TRBJ1-2; TRBD1 matches 9 bases. Germline V gene data show CDR1 as SGHTA and CDR2 as FQGTGA. The ends lost 5 bases at V and 8 bases at J; junction bases unmatched: 6. The CDR3 is made up of 13 amino acids. The DNA of the CDR3 is TGTGCCAGCAGCGTGGGACAGGGACGGGGCTACACCTTC. Its protein product is CASSVGQGRGYTF.

This chain uses TRBV19 with TRBJ2-1; 10 bases agree with TRBD2. The CDR3 covers 15 residues. Germline CDR1 LNHDA, CDR2 SQIVND (reference sequence). The V and J ends lost 8 bases and 6 bases, in that order; junction bases with no gene match: 10. The CDR3 DNA reads as TGTGCCAGTGGAAAGCGGGAGGGGAGCCCCAATGAGCAGTTCTTC. The encoded protein is CASGKREGSPNEQFF. The variable domain in full, with the rest retrieved from reference TRBV19 and TRBJ2-1, is DGGITQSPKYLFRKEGQNVTLSCEQNLNHDAMYWYRQDPGQGLRLIYYSQIVNDFQKGDIAEGYSVSREKKESFPLTVTSAQKNPTAFYLCASGKREGSPNEQFFGPGTRLTVL.

The CDR3 nucleotides are TGTGCCAGCACCGTCAGGGGGCTCGGCTACACCTTC. Its protein is CASTVRGLGYTF. This rearrangement joins TRBV6-5 to TRBJ1-2; 8 bases fit TRBD1. CDR1 MNHEY and CDR2 SVGAGI come from the germline V gene. The CDR3 consists of 12 residues. V shed 7 bases, J shed 8 bases, and the junction held 6 bases outside the gene matches.

This chain connects TRBV10-2 to TRBJ2-3; tentative D call: TRBD1 (5 bases). Germline assignment: CDR1 WSHSY and CDR2 SAAADI. The CDR3 covers 15 residues. V dropped 1 base and J dropped 3 bases, with 11 bases sitting between them. CDR3 sequence reads: CASSEYRGTTDTQYF. CDR3 nucleotides: TGCGCCAGCAGTGAGTATAGGGGAACTACAGATACGCAGTATTTT.

J is TRBJ2-1 and V is TRBV28; 13 positions agree with TRBD2. The germline CDR1 and CDR2 sequences are MDHEN and SYDVKM. V lost 5 bases to trimming and J lost 5 bases; unmatched junction nucleotides: 3. This CDR3 contains 15 residues. The CDR3 DNA follows: TGTGCCAGCAGTGGACTAGCGGGAGCCAACAATGAGCAGTTCTTC. It specifies CASSGLAGANNEQFF.

The CDR3 is CAWSGAGGPEAFF. The CDR3 DNA is TGTGCCTGGAGTGGGGCAGGGGGACCTGAAGCTTTCTTT. This chain links TRBV30 with TRBJ1-1; 7 bases line up with TRBD1. CDR3 length equals 13 residues. Germline V CDR1 and CDR2: GTSNPN, SVGIG (reference sequence). The junction had 5 bases not matched to a gene; V was cut back by 1 base and J by 6 bases.

This clone turned up a few times. This rearrangement joins TRBV18 to TRBJ1-2; D ambiguous. The length of the CDR3 is 13 residues. V lost 4 bases, J lost 6 bases, and 12 bases lay in between. Germline V gene sequence: CDR1 KGHSH, CDR2 LQKENI. CDR3 nucleotides: TGTGCCAGCTCACGAGGATCCGGGAATGGCTACACCTTC. It specifies CASSRGSGNGYTF. Looking up the rest from reference TRBV18 and TRBJ1-2 gives the full variable domain: NAGVMQNPRHLVRRRGQEARLRCSPMKGHSHVYWYRQLPEEGLKFMVYLQKENIIDESGMPKERFSAEFPKEGPSILRIQQVVRGDSAAYFCASSRGSGNGYTFGSGTRLTVV.

V gene TRBV7-9 combines with J gene TRBJ2-3; TRBD1 aligns across 8 bases. After removal of 5 bases from V and 6 bases from J, the junction contained 13 bases not matched to a gene. Germline loops: CDR1 SEHNR, CDR2 FQNEAQ (reference sequence). The CDR3 is 16 residues long. The CDR3 reads CASSPHRGQGTDTQYF. The CDR3 DNA reads TGTGCCAGCAGCCCCCACAGAGGACAGGGAACCGATACGCAGTATTTT.

The chain combines TRBV7-9 with TRBJ2-7, with 12 bases matching TRBD1. Germline CDR1 is SEHNR and CDR2 is FQNEAQ (reference sequence). The V gene end was trimmed by 5 bases and the J gene end by 6 bases; junction bases not matched to a gene: 11. The CDR3 contains 16 residues. CDR3 loop: CASSPPLGTGGPEQYF. As DNA, the CDR3 is TGTGCCAGCAGCCCCCCGCTCGGGACAGGGGGCCCCGAGCAGTACTTC.

The V call is TRBV11-2, the J call TRBJ2-1, with 13 bases aligning to TRBD2. CDR1 is SGHAT and CDR2 is FQNNGV in the germline V gene. The CDR3 has 15 amino acids. The V and J ends lost 1 base and 8 bases, in that order; junction bases with no gene match: 2. The chain's CDR3 is CASSLVGTSGDEQFF. CDR3 coding DNA: TGTGCCAGCAGCTTAGTCGGGACTAGCGGGGATGAGCAGTTCTTC.